What follows are 25 T cell receptor beta chains derived from one specimen sequenced in a study of shared clonotypes between healthy human individuals. Only in-frame clones appear in the TCRdb table, and some are missing; sequencing was by immunoSEQ multiplex PCR. The sample holds 400,000 or so clones, roughly 96% seen once. The specimen sequenced was memory CD8+ T cells sorted from blood. Subset here: CD45RO+ cells pooled with CCR7-negative TemRA cells. The receptor set was obtained from a man aged 30 to 45 in good health.

The chain uses TRBV10-1 and TRBJ1-2; no definite D call. The ends were cut back, 7 bases at V and 0 bases at J, with 12 bases in the middle. This CDR3 is 14 amino acids long. Germline V lookup: CDR1 WNHNN, CDR2 SYGVQD (reference sequence). This chain's CDR3 is CASTLPIANYGYTF. For the CDR3, the DNA is TGCGCCAGCACTCTCCCGATCGCTAACTATGGCTACACCTTC.

J is TRBJ2-7 and V is TRBV7-3; 11 bases fit TRBD2. This CDR3 has 16 amino acids. The V gene end was trimmed by 2 bases and the J gene end by 5 bases; junction bases not matched to a gene: 8. The germline gives CDR1 SGHTA, CDR2 FQGTGA. For the CDR3, the DNA is TGTGCCAGCAGCTTATACGCGACTAGCGGGAAAGACGAGCAGTACTTC. Amino acids: CASSLYATSGKDEQYF.

The chain employs TRBV5-1 and TRBJ1-5, with 8 positions matching TRBD1. Germline values: CDR1 SGHRS, CDR2 YFSETQ. J gave up 5 bases and V 1 base, and 5 bases lay outside the gene matches. The CDR3 is 15 amino acids. The CDR3 spells CASSLRGQEDQPQHF. The CDR3 DNA is TGCGCCAGCAGCTTGAGGGGACAGGAAGATCAGCCCCAGCATTTT.

This rearrangement joins TRBV5-1 to TRBJ2-7, with D possibly being TRBD2 (5 bases). The CDR3 extends over 13 amino acids. The V end was cut by 2 bases, the J end by 2 bases, with 8 bases between. The V gene's germline CDR1 is SGHRS and CDR2 YFSETQ. CDR3 bases: TGCGCCAGCAGCTTTTCGGGAACCTACGAGCAGTACTTC. Translation: CASSFSGTYEQYF.

The V and J genes are TRBV13 and TRBJ2-5; no reliable D call. The CDR3 runs to 11 residues. The germline V and J ends were trimmed by 2 bases and 2 bases, with 0 bases remaining between them. CDR1 is PRHDT and CDR2 is FYEKMQ in the germline V gene (reference sequence). DNA for the CDR3: TGTGCCAGCAGCTTACAAGAGACCCAGTACTTC. Amino acids: CASSLQETQYF. Complete variable domain (other parts from reference TRBV13 and TRBJ2-5): AAGVIQSPRHLIKEKRETATLKCYPIPRHDTVYWYQQGPGQDPQFLISFYEKMQSDKGSIPDRFSAQQFSDYHSELNMSSLELGDSALYFCASSLQETQYFGPGTRLLVL.

The rearrangement links TRBV5-1 to TRBJ2-2; 14 bases match TRBD2. Germline V gene data show CDR1 as SGHRS and CDR2 as YFSETQ. The trim removed 4 bases at V and 5 bases at J, leaving 10 bases unmatched. The CDR3 runs to 18 residues. In DNA form, the CDR3 reads TGCGCCAGCAGCCCGGGACTAGCGGGAGTCGGTTTTACCGGGGAGCTGTTTTTT. Amino acid sequence: CASSPGLAGVGFTGELFF.

This chain joins TRBV19 and TRBJ2-2, with 8 bases matching TRBD2. This CDR3 has 16 amino acids. Germline-derived CDR1 and CDR2 are LNHDA and SQIVND (reference sequence). The trim removed 3 bases at V and 6 bases at J, leaving 9 bases unmatched. CDR3 bases: TGTGCCAGTAGTATTATCACGGGAGGGCCCCCCGGGGAGCTGTTTTTT. This gives the protein CASSIITGGPPGELFF. Variable domain in full (rest from reference TRBV19 and TRBJ2-2): DGGITQSPKYLFRKEGQNVTLSCEQNLNHDAMYWYRQDPGQGLRLIYYSQIVNDFQKGDIAEGYSVSREKKESFPLTVTSAQKNPTAFYLCASSIITGGPPGELFFGEGSRLTVL.

In nucleotides, the CDR3 is TGTGCCAGCAGTCCCCTAGCCGGGACGGTGGGCTACACCTTC. Protein sequence: CASSPLAGTVGYTF. V usage is TRBV28 and J usage is TRBJ1-2; perhaps TRBD1 as D (5 bases). The CDR3 consists of 14 residues. Trimming removed 5 bases from V and 8 bases from J, with 18 bases in between. Looked up from germline, CDR1 is MDHEN and CDR2 is SYDVKM.

V and J are TRBV7-2 and TRBJ1-1, with a weak D call TRBD1 (5 bases). Trimming left V 1 base short and J 7 bases short, with 19 bases between. The CDR3 runs 16 residues. From germline, CDR1 is SGHTA and CDR2 FQGNSA. In DNA form, the CDR3 reads TGTGCCAGCAGCTTAGTGGAGGGCAGGGAGGGGAGTGAAGCTTTCTTT. Protein product: CASSLVEGREGSEAFF.

J is TRBJ2-5 and V is TRBV4-1, with D perhaps matching TRBD2 (6 bases). CDR1 MGHRA and CDR2 YSYEKL come from the germline V gene. The V end was cut by 0 bases, the J end by 4 bases, with 18 bases between. The CDR3 consists of 17 residues. For the CDR3, the DNA is TGCGCCAGCAGCCAAGATCGGAGAAGCGGGCGGGGAGAGACCCAGTACTTC. The encoded protein is CASSQDRRSGRGETQYF.

The V gene is TRBV10-3, the J gene TRBJ2-7; D remains unclear. Looked up from germline, CDR1 is ENHRY and CDR2 is SYGVKD. This CDR3 contains 14 residues. Trimming removed 6 bases from V and 3 bases from J, with 15 bases in between. CDR3 bases: TGTGCCATCAGACTGGGGTCTTCCGGCTACGAGCAGTACTTC. Protein sequence: CAIRLGSSGYEQYF.

The V gene is TRBV5-1, the J gene TRBJ2-7, with TRBD1 matching over 9 bases. Trimming cost V 1 base and J 2 bases; bases outside gene matches: 10. CDR3 size: 17 residues. Germline CDR1 SGHRS, CDR2 YFSETQ. The CDR3 DNA reads as TGCGCCAGCAGCTTGCTTGAGACGGGGACAGGGCCCTACGAGCAGTACTTC. Translation: CASSLLETGTGPYEQYF.

The genes are TRBV7-9 and TRBJ2-7; 7 bases match TRBD2. Looked up from germline, CDR1 is SEHNR and CDR2 is FQNEAQ (reference sequence). The trim removed 5 bases at V and 6 bases at J, leaving 4 bases unmatched. CDR3 length equals 12 residues. The CDR3 bases are TGTGCCAGCAGCGGAGGGAGGGCCGAGCAGTACTTC. Encoded protein: CASSGGRAEQYF.

The chain links TRBV7-2 to TRBJ2-5; a weak D match, TRBD1 (5 bases). Trimming took 5 bases from V and 7 from J, leaving 14 bases between them. Germline values: CDR1 SGHTA, CDR2 FQGNSA. This CDR3 is built from 13 residues. CDR3 bases: TGTGCCAGCAGCCAGGGCTCGCAGGGGACCCAGTACTTC. The encoded protein is CASSQGSQGTQYF. Full variable domain (outside the CDR3, taken from reference TRBV7-2 and TRBJ2-5): GAGVSQSPSNKVTEKGKDVELRCDPISGHTALYWYRQSLGQGLEFLIYFQGNSAPDKSGLPSDRFSAERTGGSVSTLTIQRTQQEDSAVYLCASSQGSQGTQYFGPGTRLLVL.

V gene TRBV28 combines with J gene TRBJ1-1, with D possibly TRBD1 on 5 matching bases. Germline V gene lookup returns CDR1 MDHEN and CDR2 SYDVKM. This CDR3 has 16 residues. V lost 5 bases and J lost 0, with 16 bases in between. CDR3: CASSQATGDLNTEAFF. The CDR3 DNA follows: TGTGCCAGCAGTCAAGCAACAGGTGACCTGAACACTGAAGCTTTCTTT. The variable domain in full, completed from reference TRBV28 and TRBJ1-1, reads DVKVTQSSRYLVKRTGEKVFLECVQDMDHENMFWYRQDPGLGLRLIYFSYDVKMKEKGDIPEGYSVSREKKERFSLILESASTNQTSMYLCASSQATGDLNTEAFFGQGTRLTVV.

The V call is TRBV2, the J call TRBJ1-5, with D possibly being TRBD1 (5 bases). V lost 7 bases and J 5 bases, leaving 18 bases between the germline ends. Germline V gene sequence: CDR1 SNHLY, CDR2 FYNNEI. CDR3 length equals 15 residues. The CDR3, as DNA: TGTGCCAGCATCGGGGGTCCGGGTCGAGATCAGCCCCAGCATTTT. Translating gives CASIGGPGRDQPQHF.

Turning to this clone: Within the sample, other DNA sequences also encode this same CDR3. This rearrangement joins TRBV7-9 to TRBJ1-3; weak D call: TRBD1 (5 bases). CDR1 and CDR2 from the germline V gene are SEHNR and FQNEAQ (reference sequence). The CDR3 loop spans 15 amino acids. Trimming removed 2 bases from V and 3 bases from J, with 11 bases in between. CDR3 DNA sequence: TGTGCCAGCAGCTTACTCGGGGCCAGTGGAAACACCATATATTTT. This gives the protein CASSLLGASGNTIYF.

The V gene is TRBV7-2, the J gene TRBJ2-4, with 7 bases lining up with TRBD2. The CDR3 sequence is 16 residues long. Germline V gene sequence: CDR1 SGHTA, CDR2 FQGNSA. V shed 5 bases, J shed 1 base, and the junction held 8 bases outside the gene matches. The CDR3 sequence is CASSQRGVGAKNIQYF. In DNA form, the CDR3 reads TGTGCCAGCAGCCAACGGGGGGTCGGGGCCAAAAACATTCAGTACTTC.

CDR3 DNA sequence: TGTGCCAGCAGTTTATCCAGGGATCAGCCCCAGCATTTT. Amino acids: CASSLSRDQPQHF. The gene calls are TRBV27 and TRBJ1-5; D is possibly TRBD1 (5 bases). Germline V gives CDR1 MNHEY, CDR2 SMNVEV (reference sequence). The CDR3 has 13 amino acids. V shed 0 bases and J shed 5 bases, with 5 bases lying between them.

The chain has TRBV2 and TRBJ2-3; the D gene is possibly TRBD1 (6 bases). Germline V gene lookup returns CDR1 SNHLY and CDR2 FYNNEI. V gave up 2 bases and J gave up 3 bases, with 12 bases separating them. The CDR3 is made up of 15 amino acids. CDR3 sequence reads: CASSEWGRGTDTQYF. CDR3 bases: TGTGCCAGCAGTGAATGGGGCAGGGGAACAGATACGCAGTATTTT.

This rearrangement joins TRBV7-3 to TRBJ2-1; 7 nucleotides match TRBD2. CDR3 length equals 15 residues. Unmatched junction bases numbered 8, after V lost 6 bases and J lost 3 bases. Germline CDR1 is SGHTA and CDR2 is FQGTGA. CDR3 sequence reads: CASSLGLVSYNEQFF. The CDR3 DNA follows: TGTGCCAGCAGTCTAGGACTAGTTAGCTACAATGAGCAGTTCTTC.

This chain joins TRBV5-4 and TRBJ2-1; TRBD2 matches 7 bases. Germline V gene lookup returns CDR1 SGHNT and CDR2 YYREEE (reference sequence). The trim removed 4 bases at V and 7 bases at J, leaving 11 bases unmatched. The CDR3 is 15 residues long. The CDR3 DNA reads TGTGCCAGCAGCCAGCGACTAGCTGCTGGGAATGAGCAGTTCTTC. Its protein is CASSQRLAAGNEQFF.

This clone has just one count. A junction end diverges from the germline sequence, so it may reflect a read error. The V gene is TRBV7-7, the J gene TRBJ2-7; D call uncertain. From germline, CDR1 is SSHAT and CDR2 FNYEAQ (reference sequence). The CDR3 contains 14 residues. The CDR3: CASSSGPGNYEQYF. The CDR3 DNA sequence: TGTGCTAGCAGCTCTGGCCCCGGCAATTACGAGCAGTACTTC.

This chain joins TRBV30 and TRBJ2-3; the D is unclear. The CDR3 consists of 12 residues. The germline V gene has CDR1 GTSNPN and CDR2 SVGIG (reference sequence). With 2 bases removed from V and 4 bases from J, the gap between germline ends came to 7 bases. The CDR3 sequence is CAWSRVPDTQYF. CDR3 DNA sequence: TGTGCCTGGAGTAGAGTACCAGATACGCAGTATTTT.

This clone has only one observation. The V and J genes are TRBV5-4 and TRBJ2-7; 7 nucleotides match TRBD2. The CDR3 is made up of 15 amino acids. CDR1 SGHNT and CDR2 YYREEE come from the germline V gene (reference sequence). J gave up 2 bases and V 2 bases, and 7 bases lay outside the gene matches. The CDR3 sequence is CASSLKFGGAYEQYF. CDR3 DNA: TGTGCCAGCAGCTTAAAGTTTGGGGGGGCCTACGAGCAGTACTTC.